This TCR beta chain was sequenced for a study of blood T cell repertoires in COVID-19. Study details: The United States, Italy and Spain provided the acute and convalescent COVID-19 samples. The cDNA or gDNA used as material had been derived from T cells, B-cell-depleted T cells, or PBMCs.

This clone was detected only once. In the original processing: Amplification of reference gene primers provided the estimated nucleated cell counts. Generated by immunoSEQ multiplex PCR, the TCRdb table keeps only in-frame clones and is missing some. V, J and clone size reflect that table, while D and trimming were determined from the DNA. The table records roughly 260,000 clones, about 91% of them present only once. CDR3 size: 14 residues. CDR1 is SGHRS, CDR2 YFSETQ, per germline. Trimming took 1 base from V and 6 from J; bases not matched to a gene: 4. Assignment of participants to cohorts was predicated upon participant-reported clinical history.

The clonotype comes from a woman aged 30 to 39 with acute COVID-19. Sample: PBMCs or T cells enriched from blood (not recorded which). The V call is TRBV5-1, the J call TRBJ1-3; 7 bases map to TRBD1. The CDR3, as DNA: TGCGCCAGCAGCTTGCGGCAGGGGGAAAACACCATATATTTT. Its protein product is CASSLRQGENTIYF.